This T cell receptor (beta chain) was documented in a study of T cells in Graves' hyperthyroidism and ophthalmopathy. Study at large: The initial diagnosis was the point when peripheral blood was collected, ahead of any treatment. Regarding the study as a whole: Most thyroid clonotypes that were expanded above 0.001 also turned up in blood. In validation, the model predicted ophthalmopathy. These predictions came a median approximately six months before onset.

Authors of the study amplified TCR beta CDR3 regions from RNA transcripts. RT-PCR in the first round (using the HTBI primer set) targeted the TCR CDR3. TCRdb itself ran the multiplex PCR reads through MiXCR, one entry per CDR3 protein. The sample lists about half a million distinct CDR3 sequences, 24% occurring once. This clonotype has ten or more counts. Its target is unknown. Each 10 ml fresh peripheral blood draw supplied the PBMCs. V was pared by 4 bases and J by 0 bases, with 6 bases of the junction left unmatched. The CDR3 length is 15 residues. The germline V gene encodes CDR1 ENHRY and CDR2 SYGVKD.

The V call is TRBV10-3, the J call TRBJ2-7, with 7 bases matching TRBD1. Material for sequencing was blood. The receptor comes from a woman under 40 with Graves' ophthalmopathy. For the CDR3, the DNA is TGTGCCATCAGTGCCCGACAGGGTGCCTCCTACGAGCAGTACTTC. This codes for CAISARQGASYEQYF.